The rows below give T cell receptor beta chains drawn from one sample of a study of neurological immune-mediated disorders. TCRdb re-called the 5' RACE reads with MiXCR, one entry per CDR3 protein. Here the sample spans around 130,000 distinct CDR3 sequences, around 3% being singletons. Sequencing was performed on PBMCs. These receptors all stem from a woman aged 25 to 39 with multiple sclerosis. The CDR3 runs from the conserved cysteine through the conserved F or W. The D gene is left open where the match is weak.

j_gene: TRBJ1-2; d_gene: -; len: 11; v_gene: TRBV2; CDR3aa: CAIQDSYGYTF
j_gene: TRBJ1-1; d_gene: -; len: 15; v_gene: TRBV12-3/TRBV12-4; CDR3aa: CASSPRTVKRSEAFF
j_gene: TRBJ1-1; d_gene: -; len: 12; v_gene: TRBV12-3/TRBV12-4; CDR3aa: CASSQKNTEAFF
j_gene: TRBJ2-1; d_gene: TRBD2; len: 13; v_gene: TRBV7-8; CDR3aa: CASSLAGGSEQFF
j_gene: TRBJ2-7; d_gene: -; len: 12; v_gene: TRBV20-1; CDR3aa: CSDRDGGYEQYF
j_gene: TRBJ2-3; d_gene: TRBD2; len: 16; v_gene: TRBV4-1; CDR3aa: CASSQERLAGSDTQYF
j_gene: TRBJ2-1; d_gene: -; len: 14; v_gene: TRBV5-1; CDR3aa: CASWGLADYNEQFF
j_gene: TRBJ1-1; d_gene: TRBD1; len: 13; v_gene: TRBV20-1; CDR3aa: CSARDPTGPQAFF
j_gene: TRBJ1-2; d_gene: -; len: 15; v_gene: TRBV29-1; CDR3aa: CSVEDWAAFGDGYTF
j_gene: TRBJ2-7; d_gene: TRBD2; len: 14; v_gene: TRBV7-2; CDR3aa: CASSFSGSSYEQYF
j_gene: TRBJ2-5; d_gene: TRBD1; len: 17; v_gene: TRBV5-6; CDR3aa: CASSLQSRDREKETQYF
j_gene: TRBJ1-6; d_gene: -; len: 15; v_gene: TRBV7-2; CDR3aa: CASSRTRDPNSPLHF
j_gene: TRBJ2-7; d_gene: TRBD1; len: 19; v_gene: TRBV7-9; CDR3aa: CASSKRTPGQGPRDYEQYF
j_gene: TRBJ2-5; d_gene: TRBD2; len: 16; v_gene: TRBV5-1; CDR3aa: CASSSSSGWSQETQYF
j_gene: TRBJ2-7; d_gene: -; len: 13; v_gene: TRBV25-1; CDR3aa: CASSVPGVEEQYF
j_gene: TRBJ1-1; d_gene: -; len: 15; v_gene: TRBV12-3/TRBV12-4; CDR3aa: CASSLGSRLNTEAFF
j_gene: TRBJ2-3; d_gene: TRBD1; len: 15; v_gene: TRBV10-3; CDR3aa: CAISRQGDGTDTQYF
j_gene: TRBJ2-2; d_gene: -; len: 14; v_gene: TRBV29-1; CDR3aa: CSVPGLRNTGELFF
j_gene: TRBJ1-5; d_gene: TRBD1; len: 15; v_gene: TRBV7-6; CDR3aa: CASYTYGTVHQPQHF
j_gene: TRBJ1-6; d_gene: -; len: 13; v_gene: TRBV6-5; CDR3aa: CASSSQPSRPLHF
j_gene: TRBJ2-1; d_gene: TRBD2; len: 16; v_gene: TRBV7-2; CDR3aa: CASSLAGGGFNNEQFF
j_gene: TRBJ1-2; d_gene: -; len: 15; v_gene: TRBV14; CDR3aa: CASSQDIAGPNGYTF